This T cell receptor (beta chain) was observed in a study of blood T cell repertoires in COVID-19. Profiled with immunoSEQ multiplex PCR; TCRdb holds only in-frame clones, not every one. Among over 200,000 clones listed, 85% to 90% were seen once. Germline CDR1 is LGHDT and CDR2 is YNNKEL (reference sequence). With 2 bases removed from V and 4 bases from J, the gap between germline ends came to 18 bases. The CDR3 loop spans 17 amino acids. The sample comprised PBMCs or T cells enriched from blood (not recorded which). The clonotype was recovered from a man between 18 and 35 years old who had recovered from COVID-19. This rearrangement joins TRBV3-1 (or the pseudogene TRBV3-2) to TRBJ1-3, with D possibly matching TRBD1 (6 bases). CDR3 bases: TGTGCCAGCAGCCAATCAGTTACAGGGCTTTCAGGAAACACCATATATTTT. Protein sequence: CASSQSVTGLSGNTIYF.